What follows are 14 T cell receptor beta chains derived from one specimen sequenced in a study of cytomegalovirus exposure and HLA in healthy donors. PCR was performed using 60 Vbeta and 13 Jbeta primers. Sequenced by immunoSEQ multiplex PCR; TCRdb stores in-frame clones only, minus some. The sample holds about 150,000 clones, about 84% seen once. Sequencing was carried out using PBMCs. These receptors originate from a male donor in good health and CMV-seronegative.

Only a few counts were recorded for this clone. The chain is built from TRBV29-1 and TRBJ2-7; D might be TRBD2 (5 bases). V was pared by 3 bases and J by 0 bases, with 9 bases between. CDR3 length: 13 amino acids. CDR1 is SQVTM, CDR2 ANQGSEA, per germline. The CDR3 spells CSVDSGVSYEQYF. DNA of the CDR3: TGCAGCGTTGACTCCGGGGTCTCCTACGAGCAGTACTTC.

This clone was seen more than once but under ten times. V is TRBV10-3 and J is TRBJ2-2; 10 bases line up with TRBD1. The CDR3 sequence is 14 residues long. The ends lost 7 bases at V and 3 bases at J; junction bases unmatched: 2. Looked up from germline, CDR1 is ENHRY and CDR2 is SYGVKD. The CDR3 sequence is CAIKGTGDTGELFF. The CDR3 DNA reads as TGTGCCATCAAAGGGACAGGGGACACCGGGGAGCTGTTTTTT.

V gene TRBV7-9 combines with J gene TRBJ2-7; possible D gene TRBD2, 6 bases. V lost 5 bases and J lost 2, with 16 bases in between. The CDR3 runs 15 residues. Germline CDR1 is SEHNR and CDR2 is FQNEAQ (reference sequence). CDR3 bases: TGTGCCAGCAGCACCACCGGGACTGAGGCCTACGAGCAGTACTTC. The encoded protein is CASSTTGTEAYEQYF. The full variable domain, its missing parts supplied by reference TRBV7-9 and TRBJ2-7, is DTGVSQNPRHKITKRGQNVTFRCDPISEHNRLYWYRQTLGQGPEFLTYFQNEAQLEKSRLLSDRFSAERPKGSFSTLEIQRTEQGDSAMYLCASSTTGTEAYEQYFGPGTRLTVT.

The chain has TRBV4-1 and TRBJ1-6; no reliable D call. Trimming pared 0 bases from V and 0 bases from J, leaving 12 bases between. Germline V lookup: CDR1 MGHRA, CDR2 YSYEKL. The CDR3 consists of 18 residues. The CDR3, as DNA: TGCGCCAGCAGCCAAGAGTCGGAGGGAGACTCCTATAATTCACCCCTCCACTTT. Translation gives CASSQESEGDSYNSPLHF.

This chain uses TRBV7-6 with TRBJ1-2; possibly TRBD1 for D (5 bases). V lost 5 bases to trimming and J lost 4 bases, with 29 bases between them. The germline gives CDR1 SGHVS, CDR2 FNYEAQ. The CDR3 is 19 residues long. The CDR3 protein is CASSRYRDSPSSFTYGYTF. For the CDR3, the DNA is TGTGCCAGCAGCCGGTATCGGGACTCGCCATCCTCCTTTACCTATGGCTACACCTTC. The whole variable domain, remainder taken from reference TRBV7-6 and TRBJ1-2, is GAGVSQSPRYKVTKRGQDVALRCDPISGHVSLYWYRQALGQGPEFLTYFNYEAQQDKSGLPNDRFSAERPEGSISTLTIQRTEQRDSAMYRCASSRYRDSPSSFTYGYTFGSGTRLTVV.

This chain joins TRBV5-1 and TRBJ2-1; 10 nucleotides match TRBD2. This CDR3 comprises 14 residues. Looked up from germline, CDR1 is SGHRS and CDR2 is YFSETQ. With V trimmed by 4 bases and J by 5 bases, 3 bases remained unmatched. The CDR3 DNA reads as TGCGCCAGCAGCCAAGCGGGAGGGAACAATGAGCAGTTCTTC. It is translated as CASSQAGGNNEQFF.

This clone was observed a handful of times. The chain has TRBV7-3 and TRBJ2-3, with D tentatively TRBD1 (6 bases). The germline gives CDR1 SGHTA, CDR2 FQGTGA. V shed 10 bases and J shed 5 bases, with 16 bases lying between them. The CDR3 length is 13 residues. CDR3 DNA: TGTGCCATCCCGACAGGTAGTCAAGATACGCAGTATTTT. Protein sequence: CAIPTGSQDTQYF.

The chain is built from TRBV5-1 and TRBJ2-3; TRBD2 matches 10 bases. The CDR3 runs 16 residues. J lost 1 base, V lost 3 bases, and 5 bases had no gene match. Germline assignment: CDR1 SGHRS and CDR2 YFSETQ. The CDR3: CASSSSSGSGTDTQYF. DNA of the CDR3: TGCGCCAGCAGCTCCTCTAGCGGGAGCGGCACAGATACGCAGTATTTT.

This chain connects TRBV9 to TRBJ2-7, with a weak D call TRBD2 (6 bases). Germline values: CDR1 SGDLS, CDR2 YYNGEE. V was shortened by 1 base and J by 2 bases, with 10 bases between the two germline ends. CDR3 length: 14 residues. Here the CDR3 reads CASSVSSGPYEQYF. The DNA for the CDR3 is TGTGCCAGCAGCGTAAGTAGCGGACCCTACGAGCAGTACTTC.

V and J are TRBV2 and TRBJ1-1; TRBD1 is a possible D gene (5 bases). Per germline, CDR1 SNHLY and CDR2 FYNNEI. The CDR3 is 14 residues long. Trimming took off 7 bases at V and 5 bases at J, with 17 bases between the two ends. CDR3 loop: CASTRTGIWTEAFF. The CDR3, as DNA: TGTGCCAGCACCCGAACAGGAATATGGACTGAAGCTTTCTTT.

This clone was seen just once. The V gene is TRBV28, the J gene TRBJ2-1, with TRBD1 matching over 9 bases. There are 17 residues in the CDR3. The V gene's germline CDR1 is MDHEN and CDR2 SYDVKM. With 5 bases clipped from V and 0 bases from J, the junction kept 8 bases outside the gene matches. The CDR3 here is CASSPSGTGSSYNEQFF. The CDR3 region has the DNA TGTGCCAGCAGTCCCTCCGGGACAGGGAGCTCCTACAATGAGCAGTTCTTC.

CDR3 in DNA: TGTGCCAGCAGTGGGGGGACAGATAGCAATCAGCCCCAGCATTTT. Translation gives CASSGGTDSNQPQHF. This chain links TRBV6-1 with TRBJ1-5, with TRBD1 matching 7 bases. Germline V gene data show CDR1 as MNHNS and CDR2 as SASEGT. The CDR3 loop spans 15 amino acids. The V and J ends lost 4 bases and 0 bases, in that order; junction bases with no gene match: 3.

This chain connects TRBV5-6 to TRBJ2-7, with D perhaps matching TRBD2 (6 bases). Trimming stripped 0 bases from V and 2 bases from J, with 15 bases between. Germline assignment: CDR1 SGHDT and CDR2 YYEEEE. The CDR3 length is 16 residues. CDR3 region: CASSLGGGYTAYEQYF. DNA for the CDR3: TGTGCCAGCAGCTTGGGGGGAGGCTATACCGCCTACGAGCAGTACTTC.

The chain recombines TRBV19 with TRBJ1-1; TRBD1 aligns across 8 bases. The CDR3 has 13 amino acids. Germline CDR1 reads LNHDA; CDR2 reads SQIVND (reference sequence). J was trimmed by 8 bases and V by 1 base; bases with no gene match: 3. This chain's CDR3 is CASSIGDRQEAFF. The CDR3, as DNA: TGTGCCAGTAGTATAGGGGACAGGCAAGAAGCTTTCTTT.